A single T cell receptor beta chain is shown here with its context. What it binds is not known. The data belong to a study of immune evolution from preneoplasia to lung adenocarcinoma. Regarding the study as a whole: Clonality was highest in normal lung, lower in later-stage lesions apparently.

V was clipped by 4 bases and J by 5 bases; unmatched bases: 10. The CDR3 is made up of 16 amino acids. Germline V gene lookup returns CDR1 SGHNT and CDR2 YENEEA. Profiling relied on immunoSEQ multiplex PCR, and the TCRdb table lists in-frame clones only, not all of them. The table lists approximately 12,000 clones, roughly 85% of them singletons. Histologic diagnosis was independently verified by two lung pathologists. Material: FFPE invasive lung adenocarcinoma tissue. The chain recombines TRBV11-3 with TRBJ2-3, with 9 bases lining up with TRBD2. The TCR sequence derives from a person aged 65-85 years with invasive lung adenocarcinoma. CDR3 coding DNA: TGTGCCAGCAGCTATACCAGAGCGGGAGGTTTAGATACGCAGTATTTT. Translating gives CASSYTRAGGLDTQYF.